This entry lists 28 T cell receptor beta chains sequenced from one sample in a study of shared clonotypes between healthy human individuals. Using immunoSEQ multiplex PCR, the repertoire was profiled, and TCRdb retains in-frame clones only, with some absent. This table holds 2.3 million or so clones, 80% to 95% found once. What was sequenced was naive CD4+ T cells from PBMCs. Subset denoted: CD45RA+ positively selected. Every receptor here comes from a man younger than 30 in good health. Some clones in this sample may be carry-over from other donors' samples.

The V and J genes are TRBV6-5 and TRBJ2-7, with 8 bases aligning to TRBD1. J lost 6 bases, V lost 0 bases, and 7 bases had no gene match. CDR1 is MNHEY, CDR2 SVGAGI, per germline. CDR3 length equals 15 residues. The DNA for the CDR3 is TGTGCCAGCAGTTACTCGTTCACAGGGGGGCGCGAGCAGTACTTC. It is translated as CASSYSFTGGREQYF.

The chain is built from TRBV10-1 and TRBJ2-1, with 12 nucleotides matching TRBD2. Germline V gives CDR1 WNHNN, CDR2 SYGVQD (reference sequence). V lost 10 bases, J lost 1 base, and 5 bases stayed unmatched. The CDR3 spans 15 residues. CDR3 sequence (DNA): TGCGCCATCACGACTAGCGGGAGTTCCTACAATGAGCAGTTCTTC. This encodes CAITTSGSSYNEQFF.

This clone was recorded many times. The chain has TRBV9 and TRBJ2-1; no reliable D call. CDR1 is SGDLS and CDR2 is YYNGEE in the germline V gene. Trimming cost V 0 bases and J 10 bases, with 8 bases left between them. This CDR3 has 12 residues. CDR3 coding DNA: TGTGCCAGCAGCGTAGGGAGTTTCGAGCAGTTCTTC. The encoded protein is CASSVGSFEQFF. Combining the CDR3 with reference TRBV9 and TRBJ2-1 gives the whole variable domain DSGVTQTPKHLITATGQRVTLRCSPRSGDLSVYWYQQSLDQGLQFLIQYYNGEERAKGNILERFSAQQFPDLHSELNLSSLELGDSALYFCASSVGSFEQFFGPGTRLTVL.

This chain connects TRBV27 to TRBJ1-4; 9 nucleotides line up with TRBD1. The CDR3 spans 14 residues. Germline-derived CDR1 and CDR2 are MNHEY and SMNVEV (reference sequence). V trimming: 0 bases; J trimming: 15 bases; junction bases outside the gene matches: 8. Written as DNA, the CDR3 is TGTGCCAGCAGTTTATCGGGGACAGGGCCTGTGGTGTTTTTT. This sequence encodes CASSLSGTGPVVFF. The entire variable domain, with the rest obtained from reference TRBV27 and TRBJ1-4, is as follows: EAQVTQNPRYLITVTGKKLTVTCSQNMNHEYMSWYRQDPGLGLRQIYYSMNVEVTDKGDVPEGYKVSRKEKRNFPLILESPSPNQTSLYFCASSLSGTGPVVFFGSGTQLSVL.

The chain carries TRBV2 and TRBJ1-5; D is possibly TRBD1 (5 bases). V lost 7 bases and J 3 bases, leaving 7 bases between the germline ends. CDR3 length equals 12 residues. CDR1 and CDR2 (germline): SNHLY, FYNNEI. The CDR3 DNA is TGTGCCAGCACCAGGGACAATCAGCCCCAGCATTTT. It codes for CASTRDNQPQHF.

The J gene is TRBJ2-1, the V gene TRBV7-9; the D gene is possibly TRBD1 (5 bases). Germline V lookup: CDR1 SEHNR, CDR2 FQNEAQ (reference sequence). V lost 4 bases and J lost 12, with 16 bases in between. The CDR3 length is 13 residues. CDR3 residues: CASSSRGVTVQFF. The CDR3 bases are TGTGCCAGCAGCTCTAGGGGCGTGACAGTGCAGTTCTTC.

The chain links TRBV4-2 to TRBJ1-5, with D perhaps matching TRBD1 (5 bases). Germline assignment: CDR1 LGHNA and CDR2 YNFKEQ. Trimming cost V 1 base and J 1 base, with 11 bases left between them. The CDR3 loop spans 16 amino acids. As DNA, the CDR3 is TGTGCCAGCAGCCAAGGGGGCGATAGGAGCAATCAGCCCCAGCATTTT. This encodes CASSQGGDRSNQPQHF.

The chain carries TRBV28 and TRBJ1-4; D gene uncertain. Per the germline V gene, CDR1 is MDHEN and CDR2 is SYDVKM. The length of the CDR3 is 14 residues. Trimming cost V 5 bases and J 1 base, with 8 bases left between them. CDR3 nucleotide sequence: TGTGCCAGCAGTCTCAGCGGAACTAATGAAAAACTGTTTTTT. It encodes CASSLSGTNEKLFF. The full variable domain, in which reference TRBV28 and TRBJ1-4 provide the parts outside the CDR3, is DVKVTQSSRYLVKRTGEKVFLECVQDMDHENMFWYRQDPGLGLRLIYFSYDVKMKEKGDIPEGYSVSREKKERFSLILESASTNQTSMYLCASSLSGTNEKLFFGSGTQLSVL.

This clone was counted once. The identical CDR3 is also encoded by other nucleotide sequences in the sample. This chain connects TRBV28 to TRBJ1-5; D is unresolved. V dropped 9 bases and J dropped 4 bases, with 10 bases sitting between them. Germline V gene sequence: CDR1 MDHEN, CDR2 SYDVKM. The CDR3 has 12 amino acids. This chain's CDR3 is CASSTGNQPQHF. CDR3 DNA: TGTGCCAGTTCGACGGGTAATCAGCCCCAGCATTTT.

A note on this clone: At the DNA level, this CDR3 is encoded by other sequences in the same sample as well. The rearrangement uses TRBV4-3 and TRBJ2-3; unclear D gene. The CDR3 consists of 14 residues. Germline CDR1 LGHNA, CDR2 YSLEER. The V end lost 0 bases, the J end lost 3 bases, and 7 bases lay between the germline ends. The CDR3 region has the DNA TGCGCCAGCAGCCAAGATACTGGAACAGATACGCAGTATTTT. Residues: CASSQDTGTDTQYF.

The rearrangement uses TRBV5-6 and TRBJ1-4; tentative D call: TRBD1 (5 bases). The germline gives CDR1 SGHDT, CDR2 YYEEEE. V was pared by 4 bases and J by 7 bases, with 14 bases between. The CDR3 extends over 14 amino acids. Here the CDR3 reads CASSSFRESEKLFF. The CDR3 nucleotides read TGTGCCAGCAGCAGTTTCAGGGAAAGTGAAAAACTGTTTTTT.

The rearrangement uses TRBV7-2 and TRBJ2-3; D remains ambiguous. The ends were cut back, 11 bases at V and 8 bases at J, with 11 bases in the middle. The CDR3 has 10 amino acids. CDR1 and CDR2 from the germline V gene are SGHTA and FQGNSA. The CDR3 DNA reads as TGTGCCTCCTCGTCCGTTACGCAGTATTTT. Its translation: CASSSVTQYF.

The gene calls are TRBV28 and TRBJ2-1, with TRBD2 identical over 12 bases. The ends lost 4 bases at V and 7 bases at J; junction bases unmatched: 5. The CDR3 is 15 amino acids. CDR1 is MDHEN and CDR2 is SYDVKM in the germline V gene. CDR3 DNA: TGTGCCAGCAGTTCGACTAGCGGGAGTAGAAATGAGCAGTTCTTC. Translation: CASSSTSGSRNEQFF.

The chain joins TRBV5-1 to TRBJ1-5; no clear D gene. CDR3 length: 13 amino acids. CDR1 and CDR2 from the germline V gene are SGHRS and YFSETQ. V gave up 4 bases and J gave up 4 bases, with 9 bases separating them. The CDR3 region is CASSRIPNQPQHF. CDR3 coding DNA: TGCGCCAGCAGCCGAATACCTAATCAGCCCCAGCATTTT. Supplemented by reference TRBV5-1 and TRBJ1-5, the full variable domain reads KAGVTQTPRYLIKTRGQQVTLSCSPISGHRSVSWYQQTPGQGLQFLFEYFSETQRNKGNFPGRFSGRQFSNSRSEMNVSTLELGDSALYLCASSRIPNQPQHFGDGTRLSIL.

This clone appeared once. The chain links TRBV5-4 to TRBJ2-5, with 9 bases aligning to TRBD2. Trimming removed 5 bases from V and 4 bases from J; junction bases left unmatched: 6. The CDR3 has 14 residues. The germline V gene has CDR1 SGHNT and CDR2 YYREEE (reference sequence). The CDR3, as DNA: TGTGCCAGCAGGATAGCGGGAGTTTCAGAGACCCAGTACTTC. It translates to CASRIAGVSETQYF.

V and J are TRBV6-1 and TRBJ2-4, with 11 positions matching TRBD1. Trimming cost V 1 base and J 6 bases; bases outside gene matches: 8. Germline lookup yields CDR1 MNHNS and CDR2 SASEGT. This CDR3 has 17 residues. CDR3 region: CASSEGRDRGLLNIQYF. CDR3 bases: TGTGCCAGCAGTGAAGGGCGGGACAGGGGGTTGCTAAACATTCAGTACTTC.

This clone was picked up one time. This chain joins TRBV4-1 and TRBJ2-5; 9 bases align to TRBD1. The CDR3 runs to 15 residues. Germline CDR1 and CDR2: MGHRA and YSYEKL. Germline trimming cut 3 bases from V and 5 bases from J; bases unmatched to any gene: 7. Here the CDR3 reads CASSHPGQGVETQYF. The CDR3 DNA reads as TGCGCCAGCAGCCATCCGGGACAGGGCGTTGAGACCCAGTACTTC.

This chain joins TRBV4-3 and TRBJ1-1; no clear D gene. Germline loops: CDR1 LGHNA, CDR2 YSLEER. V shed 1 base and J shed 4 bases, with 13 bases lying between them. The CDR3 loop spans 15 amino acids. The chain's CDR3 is CASSQVGGLGTEAFF. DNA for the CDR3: TGCGCCAGCAGCCAAGTAGGAGGTCTGGGCACTGAAGCTTTCTTT.

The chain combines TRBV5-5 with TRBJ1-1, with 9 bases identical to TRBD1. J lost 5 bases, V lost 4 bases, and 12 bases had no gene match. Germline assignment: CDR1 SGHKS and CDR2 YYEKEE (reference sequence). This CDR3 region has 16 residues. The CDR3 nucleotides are TGTGCCAGCAGCCCATATACGGACAGGGGCTTTACTGAAGCTTTCTTT. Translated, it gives CASSPYTDRGFTEAFF.

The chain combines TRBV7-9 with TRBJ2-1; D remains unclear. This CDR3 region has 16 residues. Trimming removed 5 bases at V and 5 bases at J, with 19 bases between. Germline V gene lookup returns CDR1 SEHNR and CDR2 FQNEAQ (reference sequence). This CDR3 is CASSPYNGAFDNEQFF. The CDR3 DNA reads TGTGCCAGCAGCCCTTATAACGGAGCCTTCGACAATGAGCAGTTCTTC.

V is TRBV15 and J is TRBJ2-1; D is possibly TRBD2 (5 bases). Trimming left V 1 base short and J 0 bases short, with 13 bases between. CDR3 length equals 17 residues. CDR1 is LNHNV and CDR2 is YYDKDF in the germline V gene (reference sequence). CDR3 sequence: CATSRGGSASSYNEQFF. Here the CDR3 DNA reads TGTGCCACCAGCAGAGGAGGTAGCGCTAGCTCCTACAATGAGCAGTTCTTC.

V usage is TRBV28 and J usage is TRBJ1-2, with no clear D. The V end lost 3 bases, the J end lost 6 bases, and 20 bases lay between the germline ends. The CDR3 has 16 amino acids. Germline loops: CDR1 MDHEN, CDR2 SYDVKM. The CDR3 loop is CASSFGFSKASDGYTF. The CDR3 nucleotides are TGTGCCAGCAGTTTTGGGTTCAGCAAGGCTTCAGATGGCTACACCTTC.

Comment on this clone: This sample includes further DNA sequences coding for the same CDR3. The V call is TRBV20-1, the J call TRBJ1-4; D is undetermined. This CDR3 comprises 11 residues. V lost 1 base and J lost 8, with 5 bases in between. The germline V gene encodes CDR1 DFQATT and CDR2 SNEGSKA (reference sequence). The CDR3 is CSARVQEKLFF. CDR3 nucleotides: TGCAGTGCTAGAGTCCAGGAAAAACTGTTTTTT.

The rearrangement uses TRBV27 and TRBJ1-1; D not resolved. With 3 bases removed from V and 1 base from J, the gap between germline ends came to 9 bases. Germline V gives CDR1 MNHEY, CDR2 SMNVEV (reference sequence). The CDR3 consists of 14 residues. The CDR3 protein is CASSFRQRNTEAFF. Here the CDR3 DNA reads TGTGCCAGCAGTTTTCGACAACGGAACACTGAAGCTTTCTTT.

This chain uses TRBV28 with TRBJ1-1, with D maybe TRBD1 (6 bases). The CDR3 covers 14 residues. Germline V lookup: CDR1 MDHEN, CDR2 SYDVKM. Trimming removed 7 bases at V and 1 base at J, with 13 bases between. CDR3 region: CASNREGSNTEAFF. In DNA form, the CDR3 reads TGTGCCAGCAACAGGGAGGGGTCGAACACTGAAGCTTTCTTT.

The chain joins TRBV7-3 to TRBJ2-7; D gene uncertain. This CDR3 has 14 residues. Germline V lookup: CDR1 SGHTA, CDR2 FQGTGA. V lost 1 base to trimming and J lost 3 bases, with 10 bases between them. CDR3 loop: CASSLSSFGYEQYF. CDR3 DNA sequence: TGTGCCAGCAGCTTAAGCAGTTTTGGCTACGAGCAGTACTTC.

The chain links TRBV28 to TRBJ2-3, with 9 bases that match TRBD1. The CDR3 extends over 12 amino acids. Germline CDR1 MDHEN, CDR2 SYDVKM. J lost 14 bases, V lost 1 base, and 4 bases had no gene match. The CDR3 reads CASSLSDRGGYF. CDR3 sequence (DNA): TGTGCCAGCAGTTTATCCGACAGGGGGGGGTATTTT.

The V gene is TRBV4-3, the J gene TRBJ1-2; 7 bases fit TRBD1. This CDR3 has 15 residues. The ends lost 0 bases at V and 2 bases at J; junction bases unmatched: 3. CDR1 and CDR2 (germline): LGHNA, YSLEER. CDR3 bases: TGCGCCAGCAGCCAAGATCCGACAGGGAACTATGGCTACACCTTC. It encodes CASSQDPTGNYGYTF.